This T cell receptor (beta chain) was recorded in a study of blood T cell repertoires in COVID-19. Germline values: CDR1 SGDLS, CDR2 YYNGEE. The CDR3 runs to 14 residues. Trimming removed 5 bases from V and 7 bases from J; junction bases left unmatched: 6. Assay: immunoSEQ multiplex PCR; the TCRdb copy retains only in-frame clones and omits some. The sample lists fewer than 75,000 clones; roughly 91% were seen once. The genes are TRBV9 and TRBJ1-6; TRBD1 agrees at 7 bases. The TCR sequence derives from a man between 60 and 75 years old with acute or convalescent COVID-19. Sequences were obtained from peripheral blood. In DNA, the CDR3 is TGTGCCAGCAGTGGGGACAGCCGAAATTCACCCCTCCACTTT. Its protein product is CASSGDSRNSPLHF.